This TCR beta chain is drawn from a study of immune evolution from preneoplasia to lung adenocarcinoma. The assay was immunoSEQ multiplex PCR, and TCRdb's table has in-frame clones only and misses some. The sample lists 9,000 to 10,000 clones; roughly 91% were seen once. As regards this clone: The antigen is not known.

Patient tissue came from resections in Japan or China, 2014–2017. Broader study findings: T cell clonality was higher in KRAS-mutant than EGFR-mutant or wild-type nodules. Top clone frequencies peaked in normal lung, apparently declining through invasive adenocarcinoma.

There are 14 residues in the CDR3. Germline V gene sequence: CDR1 SGHNT, CDR2 YYREEE (reference sequence). The V gene lost 0 bases and the J gene lost 4 bases, with 10 bases spanning the gap. This clonotype was obtained from a person aged 70 to 80 with invasive lung adenocarcinoma. Some clones in this sample may be carry-over from other donors' samples. Material: FFPE invasive lung adenocarcinoma tissue. V and J are TRBV5-4 and TRBJ1-2, with D possibly TRBD1 on 6 matching bases. CDR3 DNA sequence: TGTGCCAGCAGCTTGGAACAGGGCTCCTATGGCTACACCTTC. Amino acid sequence: CASSLEQGSYGYTF. Using reference TRBV5-4 and TRBJ1-2 for the parts outside the CDR3, the full variable domain is ETGVTQSPTHLIKTRGQQVTLRCSSQSGHNTVSWYQQALGQGPQFIFQYYREEENGRGNFPPRFSGLQFPNYSSELNVNALELDDSALYLCASSLEQGSYGYTFGSGTRLTVV.